This entry describes one T cell receptor beta chain. Antigen specificity is unknown. Germline V gene lookup returns CDR1 SGHNT and CDR2 YENEEA. This CDR3 has 13 residues. With 2 bases removed from V and 6 bases from J, the gap between germline ends came to 9 bases. PCR employed 60 Vbeta and 13 Jbeta primers. TCRdb's table, derived via immunoSEQ multiplex PCR, lists solely in-frame clones and lacks some. This table holds 95,000 to 100,000 clones, around 76% found once. This entry belongs to a study of cytomegalovirus exposure and HLA in healthy donors. Study findings and constraints: With DRB1 most and HLA-C fewest, TCR association rates differed between HLA loci in a later analysis.

Sequenced sample: PBMCs. This TCR came from a man aged 35 to 55 in good health and CMV-seropositive. V gene TRBV11-3 combines with J gene TRBJ2-3; D gene unclear. The CDR3 here is CASSLSMRDTQYF. The CDR3 region has the DNA TGTGCCAGCAGCTTAAGTATGAGGGATACGCAGTATTTT.